The 24 T cell receptor beta chains in this list originate from one sample, sequenced in a study of blood T cell repertoires in COVID-19. Only in-frame clones appear in the TCRdb table, and some are missing; sequencing was by immunoSEQ multiplex PCR. The sample contains 400,000 or so clones, about 90% of which appear only once. The sample taken for sequencing was peripheral blood. Receptors were obtained from a man aged 18-30 years with COVID-19, enrolled during active disease.

This chain links TRBV25-1 with TRBJ2-5, with unresolved D. The germline CDR1 and CDR2 sequences are MGHDK and SYGVNS. CDR3 length: 15 residues. V dropped 1 base and J dropped 0 bases, with 9 bases sitting between them. The CDR3 protein is CASSELRFYQETQYF. The CDR3, as DNA: TGTGCCAGCAGTGAATTGAGGTTTTACCAAGAGACCCAGTACTTC.

This clone has more than one count but fewer than ten. Written as DNA, the CDR3 is TGTGCCAGCAGCTTAGAGAGGGATTGGGGCTACACCTTC. Translating it yields CASSLERDWGYTF. V is TRBV7-9 and J is TRBJ1-2; D gene unclear. The CDR3 is made up of 13 amino acids. V was clipped by 1 base and J by 8 bases, with 11 bases between them. Germline CDR1 reads SEHNR; CDR2 reads FQNEAQ (reference sequence).

J is TRBJ2-5 and V is TRBV27; 8 bases map to TRBD2. CDR3 length: 16 residues. CDR1 and CDR2 from the germline V gene are MNHEY and SMNVEV (reference sequence). The V and J ends lost 4 bases and 3 bases, in that order; junction bases with no gene match: 10. DNA for the CDR3: TGTGCCAGCAGTTGGGCGATCGGGACTAGGAAAGAGACCCAGTACTTC. Translated, it gives CASSWAIGTRKETQYF.

The rearrangement links TRBV9 to TRBJ2-3; 8 bases align to TRBD2. The junction had 7 bases not matched to a gene; V was cut back by 0 bases and J by 4 bases. Germline CDR1 reads SGDLS; CDR2 reads YYNGEE. The CDR3 sequence is 16 residues long. The CDR3 protein is CASSVEGSGTSDTQYF. For the CDR3, the DNA is TGTGCCAGCAGCGTAGAGGGTAGCGGGACTTCAGATACGCAGTATTTT.

This chain links TRBV2 with TRBJ1-5, with no clear D. Trimming pared 3 bases from V and 1 base from J, leaving 7 bases between. This CDR3 has 14 residues. The V gene's germline CDR1 is SNHLY and CDR2 FYNNEI. CDR3 protein: CASSDSGSNQPQHF. The DNA for the CDR3 is TGTGCCAGCAGTGATTCAGGAAGCAATCAGCCCCAGCATTTT.

This clone was seen a single time. This chain links TRBV5-4 with TRBJ2-5; possible D gene TRBD1, 5 bases. Germline CDR1 and CDR2: SGHNT and YYREEE (reference sequence). V was clipped by 2 bases and J by 5 bases, with 10 bases between them. The CDR3 covers 13 residues. The CDR3 sequence is CASSLGAQETQYF. The DNA of the CDR3 is TGTGCCAGCAGCTTAGGGGCTCAGGAGACCCAGTACTTC.

This clone has just one count. The V gene is TRBV5-5, the J gene TRBJ2-2; unclear D gene. The CDR3 is 16 amino acids. Germline V lookup: CDR1 SGHKS, CDR2 YYEKEE (reference sequence). V was trimmed by 2 bases and J by 5 bases, leaving 16 bases between them. Here the CDR3 reads CASSLGRLGGTGELFF. The CDR3 DNA reads TGTGCCAGCAGCTTAGGCAGGCTGGGTGGGACCGGGGAGCTGTTTTTT.

V gene TRBV19 combines with J gene TRBJ2-7, with D hard to call. Looked up from germline, CDR1 is LNHDA and CDR2 is SQIVND (reference sequence). V was shortened by 11 bases and J by 5 bases, with 19 bases between the two germline ends. The CDR3 loop spans 13 amino acids. CDR3 nucleotide sequence: TGTGCCTCCAAGGTATCAGCAGAGGACGAGCAGTACTTC. It is translated as CASKVSAEDEQYF.

The chain combines TRBV18 with TRBJ1-5; TRBD1 aligns across 9 bases. CDR3 length: 15 amino acids. Germline V gives CDR1 KGHSH, CDR2 LQKENI. V shed 4 bases, J shed 3 bases, and the junction held 4 bases outside the gene matches. The CDR3 coding sequence is TGTGCCAGCTCACTTGGGACAGGGTTCAATCAGCCCCAGCATTTT. Translated: CASSLGTGFNQPQHF.

The V gene is TRBV5-4, the J gene TRBJ1-2; maybe TRBD1 (5 bases). The CDR3 consists of 14 residues. With 2 bases removed from V and 4 bases from J, the gap between germline ends came to 12 bases. CDR1 SGHNT and CDR2 YYREEE come from the germline V gene (reference sequence). The CDR3 region is CASSLGVDGYGYTF. The DNA of the CDR3 is TGTGCCAGCAGCTTAGGGGTGGATGGCTATGGCTACACCTTC.

The V gene is TRBV2, the J gene TRBJ2-3; a weak D match, TRBD1 (6 bases). Germline V gene data show CDR1 as SNHLY and CDR2 as FYNNEI. With 6 bases removed from V and 4 bases from J, the gap between germline ends came to 20 bases. The CDR3 has 16 residues. The CDR3 loop is CASSLWDITGADTQYF. In nucleotides, the CDR3 is TGTGCCAGCAGCCTCTGGGACATAACTGGGGCAGATACGCAGTATTTT.

In DNA, the CDR3 is TGCGCCAGCAGCCAAGAAAGAGGGGACTTGTCCTACGAGCAGTACTTC. It is translated as CASSQERGDLSYEQYF. The chain uses TRBV4-1 and TRBJ2-7, with D perhaps matching TRBD2 (6 bases). The CDR3 has 16 residues. Per the germline V gene, CDR1 is MGHRA and CDR2 is YSYEKL. Deletions cut 0 bases from V and 1 base from J, with 13 bases between.

The chain joins TRBV30 to TRBJ2-7; 7 bases line up with TRBD2. J was trimmed by 2 bases and V by 8 bases; bases with no gene match: 6. The germline V gene encodes CDR1 GTSNPN and CDR2 SVGIG (reference sequence). This CDR3 has 12 residues. DNA for the CDR3: TGTGCCGGCGGGAGAGGGGCCTACGAGCAGTACTTC. The encoded protein is CAGGRGAYEQYF.

The rearrangement uses TRBV24-1 and TRBJ2-1; no clear D. In germline, CDR1 is KGHDR, CDR2 SFDVKD. The CDR3 extends over 16 amino acids. V lost 4 bases and J lost 0, with 12 bases in between. The chain's CDR3 is CATSDPSAVSYNEQFF. CDR3 DNA sequence: TGTGCCACCAGTGACCCGTCGGCGGTCTCCTACAATGAGCAGTTCTTC.

The CDR3 bases are TGTGCCAGCAGCCATTGGACCGGGACAGGGAGCTACGAGCAGTACTTC. Encoded protein: CASSHWTGTGSYEQYF. The chain has TRBV3-1 (or the pseudogene TRBV3-2) and TRBJ2-7, with 9 bases matching TRBD1. The CDR3 covers 16 residues. V was clipped by 3 bases and J by 3 bases; unmatched bases: 9. Germline values: CDR1 LGHDT, CDR2 YNNKEL (reference sequence).

The CDR3 nucleotides read TGCGCCAGCAGCTTGGCCGAGAGCGGGATAAACAATGAGCAGTTCTTC. Protein product: CASSLAESGINNEQFF. The chain combines TRBV5-1 with TRBJ2-1, with 7 bases aligning to TRBD2. Germline assignment: CDR1 SGHRS and CDR2 YFSETQ. The CDR3 extends over 16 amino acids. V was clipped by 0 bases and J by 5 bases; unmatched bases: 8.

Regarding this clone: Other DNA sequences within the sample encode an identical CDR3. The CDR3 spells CSATGGNEQFF. In DNA, the CDR3 is TGCAGTGCTACCGGCGGAAATGAGCAGTTCTTC. The V gene is TRBV20-1, the J gene TRBJ2-1; D is ambiguous. Germline V gene data show CDR1 as DFQATT and CDR2 as SNEGSKA (reference sequence). This CDR3 is 11 amino acids long. V lost 4 bases, J lost 7 bases, and 8 bases lay in between.

The chain is built from TRBV2 and TRBJ2-1; 7 bases align to TRBD2. The V segment lost 4 bases and the J segment 4 bases; nucleotides outside the gene matches: 4. This CDR3 has 14 amino acids. The V gene's germline CDR1 is SNHLY and CDR2 FYNNEI. CDR3 coding DNA: TGTGCCAGCAGTGTGGGGGGGGTGTACAATGAGCAGTTCTTC. Its protein product is CASSVGGVYNEQFF.

This rearrangement joins TRBV10-3 to TRBJ2-3, with D tentatively TRBD1 (5 bases). V was shortened by 4 bases and J by 4 bases, with 12 bases between the two germline ends. There are 14 residues in the CDR3. Germline-derived CDR1 and CDR2 are ENHRY and SYGVKD. CDR3 sequence (DNA): TGTGCCATCAGTGCCCAGGGTGACGCAGATACGCAGTATTTT. This encodes CAISAQGDADTQYF.

The CDR3 coding sequence is TGTGCCAGCAGTTTATCGATCTCTTCAGGCCCCTACAATGAGCAGTTCTTC. Amino acids: CASSLSISSGPYNEQFF. This chain connects TRBV27 to TRBJ2-1, with D unclear. Trimming pared 0 bases from V and 2 bases from J, leaving 14 bases between. This CDR3 has 17 residues. Germline CDR1 reads MNHEY; CDR2 reads SMNVEV (reference sequence).

This chain connects TRBV6-5 to TRBJ1-2; 12 bases are a match to TRBD1. The CDR3 loop spans 15 amino acids. The V segment lost 6 bases and the J segment 5 bases; nucleotides outside the gene matches: 7. Looked up from germline, CDR1 is MNHEY and CDR2 is SVGAGI. In DNA form, the CDR3 reads TGTGCCAGCAGATTCCGGGACAGGGGGCGGTATGGCTACACCTTC. It codes for CASRFRDRGRYGYTF.

As to this clone: Other DNA sequences from this sample encode an identical CDR3 as well. The rearrangement links TRBV7-9 to TRBJ2-1; D is possibly TRBD1 (6 bases). Trimming removed 1 base from V and 4 bases from J, with 11 bases in between. Germline values: CDR1 SEHNR, CDR2 FQNEAQ (reference sequence). The CDR3 contains 15 residues. CDR3 in amino acids: CASSLGAGAYNEQFF. CDR3 DNA sequence: TGTGCCAGCAGCTTAGGTGCAGGGGCATACAATGAGCAGTTCTTC.

The chain combines TRBV7-9 with TRBJ1-4; perhaps TRBD1 as D (5 bases). V was cut by 5 bases and J by 8 bases, with 15 bases left in between. CDR3 size: 14 residues. CDR1 and CDR2 (germline): SEHNR, FQNEAQ (reference sequence). The CDR3: CASSLNQGDEKLFF. CDR3 nucleotide sequence: TGTGCCAGCAGCCTAAACCAGGGTGACGAAAAACTGTTTTTT.

This clone was seen just once. This chain connects TRBV7-8 to TRBJ2-3, with TRBD2 as a possible D gene (6 bases). Germline V gene sequence: CDR1 SGHVS, CDR2 FQNEAQ. This CDR3 comprises 16 residues. V gave up 4 bases and J gave up 3 bases, with 17 bases separating them. CDR3 DNA sequence: TGTGCCAGCAGCTCCGTACTATTAGCGGCTACAGATACGCAGTATTTT. Translating it yields CASSSVLLAATDTQYF.